These T cell receptor beta chains were read from a single sample in a study of T cells after yellow fever vaccination. Each CDR3 protein gets one entry after TCRdb re-called the 5' RACE reads with MiXCR. This sample has roughly 310,000 distinct CDR3 sequences, with around 3.9% found just once. The specimen comprised PBMCs, sampled on the day of the yellow fever booster vaccination. Receptors originate from a man younger than 35 who received the YFV17D yellow fever vaccine. CDR3s leave out the opening cysteine and the closing phenylalanine or tryptophan. Fields, in order: CDR3 length, clone size, V gene, J gene, CDR3 protein. Clone size is stated in some rows and not others, as once, few, many or a class when expanded.

length: 12; size: few; V: TRBV7-2; J: TRBJ2-5; CDR3: ASAIAAGVETQY
length: 12; size: many; V: TRBV6-2/TRBV6-3; J: TRBJ2-7; CDR3: ASSSRDTNYEQY
length: 15; size: many; V: TRBV7-2; J: TRBJ1-5; CDR3: ASSLAGPGGGNQPQH
length: 14; size: many; V: TRBV11-2; J: TRBJ2-1; CDR3: ASSSPLAAQVHEQF
length: 14; size: many; V: TRBV6-5; J: TRBJ2-2; CDR3: ASTDRGQGAVGELF
length: 14; size: many; V: TRBV5-5; J: TRBJ2-5; CDR3: ASSLSAGAMGETQY
length: 11; size: .; V: TRBV11-2; J: TRBJ2-1; CDR3: ASSFQGLVLRF
length: 12; size: few; V: TRBV20-1; J: TRBJ2-3; CDR3: RARGLAATDTQY
length: 10; size: many; V: TRBV10-3; J: TRBJ2-5; CDR3: AIGTAQETQY
length: 11; size: few; V: TRBV5-5; J: TRBJ1-1; CDR3: ASVFLGGTEAF
length: 15; size: many; V: TRBV5-1; J: TRBJ1-1; CDR3: ASSFSPMTGGNTEAF
length: 14; size: many; V: TRBV5-1; J: TRBJ2-1; CDR3: ASSRPKGTGWNEQF
length: 13; size: few; V: TRBV12-3/TRBV12-4; J: TRBJ2-6; CDR3: ASSPRSSGANVLT
length: 11; size: few; V: TRBV2; J: TRBJ2-5; CDR3: ASRRGEVETQY
length: 12; size: few; V: TRBV28; J: TRBJ1-2; CDR3: ASSRSTLSDGYT
length: 13; size: many; V: TRBV5-1; J: TRBJ2-1; CDR3: ASSLAAGSFGEQF
length: 11; size: many; V: TRBV4-3; J: TRBJ1-2; CDR3: ASSQARDYGYT
length: 11; size: few; V: TRBV28; J: TRBJ2-1; CDR3: ASRRGQYNEQF
length: 13; size: few; V: TRBV27; J: TRBJ2-2; CDR3: ASSFQTGGTGELF